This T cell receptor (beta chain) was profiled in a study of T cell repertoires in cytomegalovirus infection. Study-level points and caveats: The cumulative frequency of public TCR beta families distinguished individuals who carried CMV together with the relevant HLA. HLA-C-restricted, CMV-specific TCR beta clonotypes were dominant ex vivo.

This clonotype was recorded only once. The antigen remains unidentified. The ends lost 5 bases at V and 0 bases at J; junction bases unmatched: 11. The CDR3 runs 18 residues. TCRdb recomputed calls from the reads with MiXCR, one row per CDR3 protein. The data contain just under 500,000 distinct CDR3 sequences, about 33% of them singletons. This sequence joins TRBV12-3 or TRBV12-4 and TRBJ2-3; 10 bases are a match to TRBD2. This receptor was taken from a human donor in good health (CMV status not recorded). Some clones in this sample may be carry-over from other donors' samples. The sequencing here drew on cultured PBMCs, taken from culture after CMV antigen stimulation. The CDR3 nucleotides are TGTGCCAGCAGTCCTGAAGGAGCACTAGCGGGGAGCACAGATACGCAGTATTTT. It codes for CASSPEGALAGSTDTQYF.